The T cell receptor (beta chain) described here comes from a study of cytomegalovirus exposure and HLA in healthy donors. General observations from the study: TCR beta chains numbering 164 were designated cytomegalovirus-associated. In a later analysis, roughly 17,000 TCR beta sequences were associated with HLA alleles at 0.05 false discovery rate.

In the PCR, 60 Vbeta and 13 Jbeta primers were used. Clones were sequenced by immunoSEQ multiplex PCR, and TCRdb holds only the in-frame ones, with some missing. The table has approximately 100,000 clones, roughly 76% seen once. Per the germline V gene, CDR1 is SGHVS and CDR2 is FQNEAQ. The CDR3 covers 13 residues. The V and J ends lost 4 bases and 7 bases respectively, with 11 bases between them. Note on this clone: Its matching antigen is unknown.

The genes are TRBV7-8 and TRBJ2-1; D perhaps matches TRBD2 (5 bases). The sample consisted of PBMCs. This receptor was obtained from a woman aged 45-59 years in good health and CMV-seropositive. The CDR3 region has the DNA TGTGCCAGCAGCTCCCTTCCGGGAAATGAGCAGTTCTTC. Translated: CASSSLPGNEQFF. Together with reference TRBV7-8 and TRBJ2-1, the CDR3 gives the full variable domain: GAGVSQSPRYKVAKRGQDVALRCDPISGHVSLFWYQQALGQGPEFLTYFQNEAQLDKSGLPSDRFFAERPEGSVSTLKIQRTQQEDSAVYLCASSSLPGNEQFFGPGTRLTVL.